This entry lists 8 T cell receptor beta chains sequenced from one sample in a study of cytomegalovirus exposure and HLA in healthy donors. TCRdb's table, derived via immunoSEQ multiplex PCR, lists solely in-frame clones and lacks some. The table lists under 400,000 clones, 70% to 90% of them singletons, with 0.83% in the top ten. The material sequenced was PBMCs. These receptors were collected from a woman under 30 in good health and CMV-seronegative.

This clone was seen a few times. The chain employs TRBV28 and TRBJ2-7; the D gene is possibly TRBD1 (6 bases). Per the germline V gene, CDR1 is MDHEN and CDR2 is SYDVKM. V was trimmed by 7 bases and J by 2 bases, leaving 12 bases between them. This CDR3 has 13 residues. CDR3 sequence (DNA): TGTGCCAGCACGGCAGGGGCGACCTACGAGCAGTACTTC. Protein sequence: CASTAGATYEQYF.

The chain joins TRBV2 to TRBJ1-2; weak D call: TRBD1 (6 bases). CDR1 and CDR2 from the germline V gene are SNHLY and FYNNEI. This CDR3 has 12 amino acids. Trimming stripped 8 bases from V and 3 bases from J, with 10 bases between. The CDR3 spells CASPRTDYGYTF. CDR3 coding DNA: TGTGCCAGCCCACGGACAGACTATGGCTACACCTTC.

The V call is TRBV19, the J call TRBJ1-5; 8 bases match TRBD1. This CDR3 region has 16 residues. V lost 4 bases and J lost 3; bases outside the gene matches: 8. Germline V lookup: CDR1 LNHDA, CDR2 SQIVND (reference sequence). In DNA, the CDR3 is TGTGCCAGTAGTACCACCGGACAGGGTGACAATCAGCCCCAGCATTTT. It yields the protein CASSTTGQGDNQPQHF.

The chain joins TRBV27 to TRBJ1-1, with TRBD1 identical over 7 bases. Germline-derived CDR1 and CDR2 are MNHEY and SMNVEV (reference sequence). V was pared by 5 bases and J by 5 bases, with 8 bases of the junction left unmatched. The CDR3 runs 14 residues. The CDR3 reads CASSPGTVLTEAFF. CDR3 in DNA: TGTGCCAGCAGTCCCGGGACAGTTTTGACTGAAGCTTTCTTT.

The chain employs TRBV6-1 and TRBJ2-1, with 8 bases identical to TRBD1. The CDR3 length is 12 residues. Germline CDR1 and CDR2: MNHNS and SASEGT. V lost 4 bases to trimming and J lost 12 bases; unmatched junction nucleotides: 5. CDR3 region: CASSADRGRQFF. The DNA for the CDR3 is TGTGCCAGCAGTGCCGACAGGGGCCGGCAGTTCTTC.

V and J are TRBV18 and TRBJ1-2, with TRBD1 matching 7 bases. Germline loops: CDR1 KGHSH, CDR2 LQKENI. Losses at the gene ends were 3 bases for V and 5 bases for J; bases not matched to a gene: 6. This CDR3 region has 14 residues. CDR3 protein: CASSPEQGLYGYTF. CDR3 nucleotide sequence: TGTGCCAGCTCACCCGAACAGGGGTTGTATGGCTACACCTTC.

The gene calls are TRBV29-1 and TRBJ1-2; 8 positions agree with TRBD1. Per the germline V gene, CDR1 is SQVTM and CDR2 is ANQGSEA. The V gene end was trimmed by 7 bases and the J gene end by 6 bases; junction bases not matched to a gene: 13. CDR3 length: 14 residues. The CDR3 loop reads CSAGQARGPHGYTF. In DNA form, the CDR3 reads TGCAGCGCTGGGCAGGCCAGGGGGCCTCATGGCTACACCTTC.

The chain uses TRBV6-5 and TRBJ2-1, with TRBD2 matching over 10 bases. CDR3 length: 16 residues. V lost 4 bases, J lost 2 bases, and 5 bases stayed unmatched. Germline lookup yields CDR1 MNHEY and CDR2 SVGAGI. The CDR3: CASSSRTSGTYNEQFF. CDR3 sequence (DNA): TGTGCCAGCAGTTCCAGGACTAGCGGCACCTACAATGAGCAGTTCTTC.